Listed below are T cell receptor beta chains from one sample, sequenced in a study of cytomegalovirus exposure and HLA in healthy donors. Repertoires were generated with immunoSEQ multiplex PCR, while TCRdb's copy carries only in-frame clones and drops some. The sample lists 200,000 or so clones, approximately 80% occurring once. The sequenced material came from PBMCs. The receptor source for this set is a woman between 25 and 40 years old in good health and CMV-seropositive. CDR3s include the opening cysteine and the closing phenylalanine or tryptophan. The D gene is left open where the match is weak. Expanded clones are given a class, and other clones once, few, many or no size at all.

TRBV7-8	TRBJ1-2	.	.	CASSRFETVADGKGQHGYTF	TGTGCCAGCAGCCGATTCGAGACCGTGGCAGACGGGAAAGGTCAACATGGCTACACCTTC
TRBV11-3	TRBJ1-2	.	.	CASSSSAGLDYTF	TGTGCCAGCAGCTCAAGCGCAGGGTTGGACTACACCTTC
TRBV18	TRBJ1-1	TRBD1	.	CASSPTDRANTEAFF	TGTGCCAGCTCACCAACGGACAGGGCGAACACTGAAGCTTTCTTT
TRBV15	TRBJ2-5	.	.	CATSRDKTPLAKYF	TGTGCCACCAGCAGAGATAAAACCCCACTAGCTAAGTACTTC
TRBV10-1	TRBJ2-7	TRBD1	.	CASSRQGIDEQYF	TGCGCCAGCAGTCGACAGGGTATCGACGAGCAGTACTTC
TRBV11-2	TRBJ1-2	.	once	CASSPPGATGYTF	TGTGCCAGCAGCCCCCCGGGTGCTACTGGCTACACCTTC
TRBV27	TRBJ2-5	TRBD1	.	CAILDRGLSQETQYF	TGTGCCATACTGGACAGGGGGCTCTCCCAAGAGACCCAGTACTTC
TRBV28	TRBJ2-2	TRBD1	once	CASRKTRTGDTGELFF	TGTGCCAGCAGGAAGACGAGGACAGGGGACACCGGGGAGCTGTTTTTT
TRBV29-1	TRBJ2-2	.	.	CSVPRGSFDGELFF	TGCAGCGTCCCAAGAGGCTCCTTCGATGGGGAGCTGTTTTTT
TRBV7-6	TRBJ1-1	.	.	CASSPGSNTEAFF	TGTGCCAGCAGCCCCGGGTCAAACACTGAAGCTTTCTTT
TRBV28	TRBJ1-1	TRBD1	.	CASSKLGQGTEAFF	TGTGCCAGCAGTAAGCTCGGACAGGGCACTGAAGCTTTCTTT
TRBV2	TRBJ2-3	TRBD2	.	CASSVERGASTDTQYF	TGTGCCAGCAGCGTCGAGCGGGGAGCAAGCACAGATACGCAGTATTTT
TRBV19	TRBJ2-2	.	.	CASSIRQPGELFF	TGTGCCAGTAGTATCAGACAACCCGGGGAGCTGTTTTTT
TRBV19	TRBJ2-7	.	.	CASSLSVLEYEQYF	TGTGCCAGTAGTCTATCGGTATTAGAGTACGAGCAGTACTTC
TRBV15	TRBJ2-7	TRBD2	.	CATSRGEGPYEQYF	TGTGCCACCAGCAGAGGGGAGGGCCCCTACGAGCAGTACTTC
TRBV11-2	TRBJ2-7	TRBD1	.	CASSPRTGASYEQYF	TGTGCCAGCAGCCCTCGGACAGGGGCCTCCTACGAGCAGTACTTC
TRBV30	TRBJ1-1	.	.	CAWNGGLNTEAFF	TGTGCCTGGAATGGCGGTCTGAACACTGAAGCTTTCTTT
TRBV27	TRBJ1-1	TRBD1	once	CASSPVLTGDGTEAFF	TGTGCCAGCAGCCCAGTACTGACAGGGGATGGCACTGAAGCTTTCTTT
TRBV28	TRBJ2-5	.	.	CASTLTGQETQYF	TGTGCCAGCACCCTGACCGGGCAAGAGACCCAGTACTTC
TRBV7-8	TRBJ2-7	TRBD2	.	CASSLVGLAGAYF	TGTGCCAGCAGCTTAGTGGGACTAGCGGGAGCGTACTTC
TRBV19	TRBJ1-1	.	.	CARGGRAALF	TGTGCCAGAGGAGGACGGGCTGCTCTCTTT
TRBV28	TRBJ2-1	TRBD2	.	CASSFWREVDNEQFF	TGTGCCAGCAGTTTCTGGCGGGAGGTGGACAATGAGCAGTTCTTC
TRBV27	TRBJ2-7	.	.	CASSRLDTYEQYF	TGTGCCAGCAGCCGACTGGATACCTACGAGCAGTACTTC
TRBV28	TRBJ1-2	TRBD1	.	CASSLTGQRNTF	TGTGCCAGCAGTTTGACGGGACAGAGGAACACCTTC
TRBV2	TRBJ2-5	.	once	CASSESRGFQETQYF	TGTGCCAGCAGTGAAAGTAGGGGGTTCCAAGAGACCCAGTACTTC
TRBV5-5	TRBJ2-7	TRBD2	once	CASSLAGTSFSSYEQYF	TGTGCCAGCAGCTTGGCCGGGACTAGCTTTAGCTCCTACGAGCAGTACTTC
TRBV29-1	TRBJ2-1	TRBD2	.	CSVGTSGNSEQFF	TGCAGCGTAGGGACTAGCGGGAACAGTGAGCAGTTCTTC
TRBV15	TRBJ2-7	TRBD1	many	CATSKLDRKYF	TGTGCCACCAGCAAACTGGACAGGAAGTACTTC
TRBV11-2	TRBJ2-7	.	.	CASSLEAGSYEQYF	TGTGCCAGCAGCTTAGAAGCGGGCTCCTACGAGCAGTACTTC
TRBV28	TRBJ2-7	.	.	CASSFAIRAKGYEQYF	TGTGCCAGCAGTTTCGCTATCCGGGCAAAGGGGTACGAGCAGTACTTC
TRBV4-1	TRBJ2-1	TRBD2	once	CASTRAAGTTYNEQFF	TGCGCCAGCACCCGAGCGGCAGGGACTACCTACAATGAGCAGTTCTTC
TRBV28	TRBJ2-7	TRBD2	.	CASTAASGPYEQYF	TGTGCCAGCACCGCAGCTAGCGGCCCCTACGAGCAGTACTTC
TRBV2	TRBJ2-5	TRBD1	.	CASDRGTGERWRETQYF	TGTGCCTCGGACAGAGGGACAGGGGAAAGATGGAGAGAGACCCAGTACTTC